Listed below are T cell receptor beta chains from one sample, sequenced in a study of beta chain features in type 1 diabetes. Here immunoSEQ multiplex PCR was the method, and the copy in TCRdb shows in-frame clones only, minus some. This sample carries roughly 350,000 clones, over 9% of them seen once, and the ten largest clones take 0.55% to 0.75%. The source material was central memory CD4+ T cells from blood. The receptors here all came from a man aged 25 to 40 with type 1 diabetes. The CDR3 runs from the conserved cysteine through the conserved F or W. Each record gives: V gene, J gene, clone size, D gene, CDR3 protein, CDR3 DNA. A D gene is named only where the DNA matches it firmly. Not all rows give a size; the values are once, few, many and, for expanded clones, a class.

V: TRBV28
J: TRBJ1-1
size: -
D: -
CDR3: CASSSSGRYTEAFF
DNA: TGTGCCAGCAGTTCCTCCGGGAGATACACTGAAGCTTTCTTT

V: TRBV15
J: TRBJ1-2
size: -
D: -
CDR3: CATSSNLGAGYTF
DNA: TGTGCCACCAGCAGCAACCTAGGGGCAGGCTACACCTTC

V: TRBV21-1
J: TRBJ2-5
size: many
D: -
CDR3: CASSQPREETQYF
DNA: TGTGCCAGCAGCCAACCTAGGGAAGAGACCCAGTACTTC

V: TRBV19
J: TRBJ2-5
size: few
D: -
CDR3: CASSIQGQSQETQYF
DNA: TGTGCCAGTAGTATCCAGGGCCAGTCCCAAGAGACCCAGTACTTC

V: TRBV28
J: TRBJ2-7
size: few
D: TRBD1
CDR3: CATRTGGRRYEQYF
DNA: TGTGCCACCAGAACAGGGGGCAGGCGATACGAGCAGTACTTC

V: TRBV18
J: TRBJ2-5
size: few
D: -
CDR3: CASSPEQETQYF
DNA: TGTGCCAGCTCACCAGAACAAGAGACCCAGTACTTC

V: TRBV6-5
J: TRBJ2-7
size: few
D: -
CDR3: CASSYGGTRTGEQYF
DNA: TGTGCCAGCAGTTATGGAGGGACTCGGACGGGGGAGCAGTACTTC

V: TRBV29-1
J: TRBJ1-2
size: -
D: TRBD1
CDR3: CSVARSGGYRDGYTF
DNA: TGCAGCGTTGCCCGGTCAGGGGGCTATAGGGATGGCTACACCTTC

V: TRBV6-5
J: TRBJ2-2
size: -
D: -
CDR3: CASMRTGELFF
DNA: TGTGCCAGCATGAGGACCGGGGAGCTGTTTTTT

V: TRBV11-1
J: TRBJ1-5
size: few
D: -
CDR3: CASSTDRGRQPQHF
DNA: TGTGCCAGCAGCACGGACAGAGGAAGGCAGCCCCAGCATTTT

V: TRBV6-1
J: TRBJ2-7
size: -
D: -
CDR3: CATHRDANSYEQYF
DNA: TGTGCCACTCACCGGGATGCCAACTCCTACGAGCAGTACTTC

V: TRBV4-1
J: TRBJ1-4
size: -
D: -
CDR3: CASSQSPGLGNEKLFF
DNA: TGCGCCAGCAGCCAAAGTCCTGGTCTCGGGAATGAAAAACTGTTTTTT

V: TRBV27
J: TRBJ1-2
size: -
D: -
CDR3: CASSPLAGGSRYGYTF
DNA: TGTGCCAGCAGTCCTTTGGCCGGTGGGAGCCGCTATGGCTACACCTTC

V: TRBV29-1
J: TRBJ1-1
size: few
D: -
CDR3: CSVQNTEAFF
DNA: TGCAGCGTTCAGAACACTGAAGCTTTCTTT

V: TRBV2
J: TRBJ2-1
size: few
D: TRBD2
CDR3: CASSLRPGLAGVWGFF
DNA: TGTGCCAGCAGTTTGCGCCCGGGACTAGCGGGAGTATGGGGGTTCTTC

V: TRBV5-4
J: TRBJ2-3
size: few
D: -
CDR3: CASSLLREWETDTQYF
DNA: TGTGCCAGCAGCTTGTTGAGGGAGTGGGAGACAGATACGCAGTATTTT

V: TRBV5-1
J: TRBJ2-1
size: -
D: TRBD1
CDR3: CASSSRGTVQRVSYNEQFF
DNA: TGCGCCAGCAGCTCCAGAGGGACAGTCCAGAGGGTCTCCTACAATGAGCAGTTCTTC

V: TRBV7-7
J: TRBJ2-1
size: -
D: TRBD2
CDR3: CASSLSGTSSNEQFF
DNA: TGTGCTAGCAGCTTAAGCGGGACTAGCTCCAATGAGCAGTTCTTC